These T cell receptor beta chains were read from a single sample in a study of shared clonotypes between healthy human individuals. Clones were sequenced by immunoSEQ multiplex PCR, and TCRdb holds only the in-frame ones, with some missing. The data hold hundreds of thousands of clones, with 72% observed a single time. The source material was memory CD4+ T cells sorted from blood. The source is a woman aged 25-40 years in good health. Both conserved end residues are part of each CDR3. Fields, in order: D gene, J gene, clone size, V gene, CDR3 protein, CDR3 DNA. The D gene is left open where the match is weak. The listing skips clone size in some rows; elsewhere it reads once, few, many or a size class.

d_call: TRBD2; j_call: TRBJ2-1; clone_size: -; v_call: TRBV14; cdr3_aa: CASSQGGEAGIRYNEQFF; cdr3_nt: TGTGCCAGCAGCCAGGGAGGGGAAGCGGGAATAAGGTACAATGAGCAGTTCTTC
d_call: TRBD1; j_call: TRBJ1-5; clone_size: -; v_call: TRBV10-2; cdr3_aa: CASATGNQPQHF; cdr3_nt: TGCGCCAGCGCGACAGGGAATCAGCCCCAGCATTTT
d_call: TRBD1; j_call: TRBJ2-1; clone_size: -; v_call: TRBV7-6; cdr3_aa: CASSIGGQSSYNEQFF; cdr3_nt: TGTGCCAGCAGCATAGGGGGACAGAGCTCCTACAATGAGCAGTTCTTC
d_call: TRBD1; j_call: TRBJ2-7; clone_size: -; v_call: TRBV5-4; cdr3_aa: CASSQDRVGEQYF; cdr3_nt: TGTGCCAGCAGCCAGGACAGGGTAGGAGAGCAGTACTTC
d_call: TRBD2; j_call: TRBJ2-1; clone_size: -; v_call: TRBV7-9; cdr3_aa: CASSSPLTSGRPYEQFF; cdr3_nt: TGTGCCAGCAGCTCCCCTCTAACTAGCGGGAGGCCCTATGAGCAGTTCTTC
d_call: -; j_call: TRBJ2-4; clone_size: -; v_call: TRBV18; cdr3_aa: CASSPSAPLVAKNIQYF; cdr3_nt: TGTGCCAGCTCACCATCAGCGCCTTTGGTTGCCAAAAACATTCAGTACTTC
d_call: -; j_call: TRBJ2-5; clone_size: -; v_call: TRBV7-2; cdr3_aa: CASSLMAGPRQETQYF; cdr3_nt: TGTGCCAGCAGCCTCATGGCGGGACCACGGCAAGAGACCCAGTACTTC
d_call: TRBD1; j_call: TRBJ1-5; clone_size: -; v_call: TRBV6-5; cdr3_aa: CASSPQGNSNQPQHF; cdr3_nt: TGTGCCAGCAGTCCACAGGGGAACAGCAATCAGCCCCAGCATTTT
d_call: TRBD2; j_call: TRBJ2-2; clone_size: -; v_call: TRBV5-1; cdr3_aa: CATVAGGDTGELFF; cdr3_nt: TGCGCCACCGTAGCGGGAGGCGACACCGGGGAGCTGTTTTTT
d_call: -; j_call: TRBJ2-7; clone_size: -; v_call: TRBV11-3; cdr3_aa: CASSLRQGWNYEQYF; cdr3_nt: TGTGCCAGCAGCTTAAGGCAGGGGTGGAACTACGAGCAGTACTTC
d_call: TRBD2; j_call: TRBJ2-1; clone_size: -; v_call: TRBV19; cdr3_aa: CASRSLAGDLTNNEQFF; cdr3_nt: TGTGCCAGTAGAAGTCTAGCGGGAGACCTCACCAACAATGAGCAGTTCTTC
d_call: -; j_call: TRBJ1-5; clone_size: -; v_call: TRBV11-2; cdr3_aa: CASSFFPNQPQHF; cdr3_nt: TGTGCCAGCAGCTTTTTCCCCAATCAGCCCCAGCATTTT
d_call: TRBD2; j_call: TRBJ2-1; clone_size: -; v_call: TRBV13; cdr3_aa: CASSRAGLAGDNEQFF; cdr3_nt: TGTGCCAGCAGCCGAGCAGGACTAGCGGGGGACAATGAGCAGTTCTTC
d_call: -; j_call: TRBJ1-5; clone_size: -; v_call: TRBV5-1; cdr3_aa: CASSFPRVSNQPQHF; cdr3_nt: TGCGCCAGCAGCTTCCCGAGGGTTAGCAATCAGCCCCAGCATTTT
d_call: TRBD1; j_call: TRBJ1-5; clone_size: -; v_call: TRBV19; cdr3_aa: CASRSDRGSNQPQHF; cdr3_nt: TGTGCCAGTAGATCGGACAGGGGTAGCAATCAGCCCCAGCATTTT
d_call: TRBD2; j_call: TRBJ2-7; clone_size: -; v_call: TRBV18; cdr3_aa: CASSPSGDEQYF; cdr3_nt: TGTGCCAGCTCACCAAGCGGGGACGAGCAGTACTTC
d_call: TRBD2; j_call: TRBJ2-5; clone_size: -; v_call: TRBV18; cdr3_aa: CASSLPGGETQYF; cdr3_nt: TGTGCCAGCTCACTTCCGGGGGGAGAGACCCAGTACTTC
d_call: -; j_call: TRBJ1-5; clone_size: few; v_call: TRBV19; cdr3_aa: CASSIGHNQPQHF; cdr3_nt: TGTGCCAGTAGTATAGGACACAATCAGCCCCAGCATTTT
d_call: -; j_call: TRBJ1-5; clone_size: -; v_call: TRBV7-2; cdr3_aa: CASRSWGDYSNQPQHF; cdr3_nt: TGTGCCAGCAGGTCGTGGGGGGATTATAGCAATCAGCCCCAGCATTTT
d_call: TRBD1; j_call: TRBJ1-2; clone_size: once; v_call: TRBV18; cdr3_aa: CASSTGTAASRNYGYTF; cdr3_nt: TGTGCCAGCTCAACTGGGACAGCAGCATCGAGGAACTATGGCTACACCTTC
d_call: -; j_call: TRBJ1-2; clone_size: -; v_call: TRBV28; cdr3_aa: CASSPYRAGDYGYTF; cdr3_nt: TGTGCCAGCAGTCCCTACAGGGCAGGGGACTATGGCTACACCTTC
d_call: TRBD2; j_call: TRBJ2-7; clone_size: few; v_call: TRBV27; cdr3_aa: CASSPPKLAGVSYEQYF; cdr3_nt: TGTGCCAGCAGCCCACCCAAACTAGCGGGAGTCTCCTACGAGCAGTACTTC
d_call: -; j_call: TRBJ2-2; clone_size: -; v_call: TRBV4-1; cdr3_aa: CASSQYSGERTGELFF; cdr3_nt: TGCGCCAGCAGCCAGTACTCAGGGGAGAGGACCGGGGAGCTGTTTTTT
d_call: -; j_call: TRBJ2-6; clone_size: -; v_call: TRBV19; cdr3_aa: CASSTGAGANVLTF; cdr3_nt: TGTGCCAGTAGTACGGGAGCCGGGGCCAACGTCCTGACTTTC
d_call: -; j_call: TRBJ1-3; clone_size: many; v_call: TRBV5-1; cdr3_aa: CASSFAGENTIYF; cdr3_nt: TGCGCCAGCAGCTTTGCGGGGGAAAACACCATATATTTT
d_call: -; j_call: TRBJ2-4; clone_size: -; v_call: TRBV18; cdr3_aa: CASSPEVGNIQYF; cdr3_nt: TGTGCCAGCTCACCAGAGGTGGGGAACATTCAGTACTTC
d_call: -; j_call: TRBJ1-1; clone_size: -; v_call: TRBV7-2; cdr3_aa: CASSGQRDTEAFF; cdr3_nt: TGTGCCAGCAGCGGACAACGGGACACTGAAGCTTTCTTT
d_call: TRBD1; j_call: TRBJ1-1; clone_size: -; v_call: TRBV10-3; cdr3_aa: CAISIQGANTEAFF; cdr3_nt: TGTGCCATCAGCATACAGGGGGCAAACACTGAAGCTTTCTTT